This TCR beta chain appears in the sequencing data of a study of beta chain features in type 1 diabetes. Study results and caveats: Among all four CD4+ subsets, Type 1 diabetes patients had TCRB CDR3s that were moderately but significantly shorter. In type 1 diabetes patients, VDJ junctions had fewer insertions; deletions at these junctions were more frequent. A greater similarity of naive, central memory and Treg TCRB repertoires was seen among patients than among healthy donors.

This clone was picked up a small number of times. Its antigen is not known. Every donor provided one heparinised blood draw, which averaged approximately 100 mL. Stem cell-like memory, regulatory, central memory and naive CD4+ cells were sorted via CD45RO/CCR7/CD25/CD127/CD95/CD27. Germline V gives CDR1 GTSNPN, CDR2 SVGIG (reference sequence). CDR3 length equals 13 residues. V lost 0 bases, J lost 17 bases, and 17 bases lay in between. The authors reverse transcribed all of the isolated RNA, so sequencing captured expressed TCRB transcripts. Measured with immunoSEQ multiplex PCR; TCRdb has only the in-frame clones, and not every one. Among roughly 260,000 clones listed, around 9.9% were seen once.

Sequencing was carried out using naive CD4+ T cells from blood. The origin of this receptor is a man aged 25-40 years with type 1 diabetes. The chain is built from TRBV30 and TRBJ1-6; possible D gene TRBD1, 6 bases. CDR3 sequence: CAWSVRWGLEIHF. Here the CDR3 DNA reads TGTGCCTGGAGTGTTAGGTGGGGGCTTGAGATCCACTTT.